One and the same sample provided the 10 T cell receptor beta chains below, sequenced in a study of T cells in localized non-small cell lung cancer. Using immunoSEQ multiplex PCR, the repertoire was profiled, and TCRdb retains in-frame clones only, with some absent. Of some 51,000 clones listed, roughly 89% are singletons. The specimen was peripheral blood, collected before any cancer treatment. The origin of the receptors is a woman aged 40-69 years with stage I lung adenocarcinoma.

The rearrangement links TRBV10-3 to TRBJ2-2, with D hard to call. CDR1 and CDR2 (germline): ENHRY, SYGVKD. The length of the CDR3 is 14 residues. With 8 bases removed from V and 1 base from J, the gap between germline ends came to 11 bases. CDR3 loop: CAIRTTLNTGELFF. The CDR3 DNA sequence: TGTGCCATCCGGACGACCTTGAACACCGGGGAGCTGTTTTTT.

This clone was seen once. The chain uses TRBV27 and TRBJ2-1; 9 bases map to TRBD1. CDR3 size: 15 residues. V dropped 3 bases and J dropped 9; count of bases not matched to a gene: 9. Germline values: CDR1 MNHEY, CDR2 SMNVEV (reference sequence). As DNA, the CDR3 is TGTGCCAGCAGTTTTAGAACGACGGACAGGGGTGAGCAGTTCTTC. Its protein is CASSFRTTDRGEQFF.

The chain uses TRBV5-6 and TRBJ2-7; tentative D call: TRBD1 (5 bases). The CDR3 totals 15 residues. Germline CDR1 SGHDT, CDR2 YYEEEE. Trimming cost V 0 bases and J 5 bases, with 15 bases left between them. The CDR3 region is CASSLGGRHRDEQYF. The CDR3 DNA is TGTGCCAGCAGCTTGGGGGGCAGACACCGCGACGAGCAGTACTTC.

The CDR3 loop is CASSHSLGGPRETQYF. CDR3 coding DNA: TGTGCCAGCAGCCACTCTTTGGGGGGGCCTCGGGAGACCCAGTACTTC. The chain uses TRBV11-2 and TRBJ2-5; TRBD2 might be the D (7 bases). Germline V gene data show CDR1 as SGHAT and CDR2 as FQNNGV. V lost 5 bases, J lost 5 bases, and 21 bases lay in between. The CDR3 length is 16 residues. Full variable domain (rest looked up from reference TRBV11-2 and TRBJ2-5): EAGVAQSPRYKIIEKRQSVAFWCNPISGHATLYWYQQILGQGPKLLIQFQNNGVVDDSQLPKDRFSAERLKGVDSTLKIQPAKLEDSAVYLCASSHSLGGPRETQYFGPGTRLLVL.

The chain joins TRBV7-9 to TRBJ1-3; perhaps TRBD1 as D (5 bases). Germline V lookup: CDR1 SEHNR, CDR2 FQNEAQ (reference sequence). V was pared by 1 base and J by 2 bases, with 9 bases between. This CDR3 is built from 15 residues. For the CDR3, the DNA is TGTGCCAGCAGCTTAGACGCAGGGACTGGAAACACCATATATTTT. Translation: CASSLDAGTGNTIYF.

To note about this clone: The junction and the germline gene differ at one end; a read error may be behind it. The CDR3, as DNA: TGTGCCAGTAGTCTGACAGGCACTGAAGTTTTCTTT. It yields the protein CASSLTGTEVFF. The chain combines TRBV19 with TRBJ1-1; D is possibly TRBD1 (6 bases). CDR1 LNHDA and CDR2 SQIVND come from the germline V gene (reference sequence). This CDR3 has 12 residues.

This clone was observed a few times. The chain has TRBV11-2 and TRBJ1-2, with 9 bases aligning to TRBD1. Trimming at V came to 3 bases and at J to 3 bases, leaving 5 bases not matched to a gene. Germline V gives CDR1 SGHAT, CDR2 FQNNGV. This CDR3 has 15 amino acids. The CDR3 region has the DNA TGTGCCAGCAGCTTTGGTACAGGGGGCTACTATGGCTACACCTTC. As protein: CASSFGTGGYYGYTF.

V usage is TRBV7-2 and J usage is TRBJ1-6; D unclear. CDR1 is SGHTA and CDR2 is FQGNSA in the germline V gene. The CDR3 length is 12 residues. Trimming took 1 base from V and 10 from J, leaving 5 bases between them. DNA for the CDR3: TGTGCCAGCAGCTTAGTCGGGTCACCCCTCCACTTT. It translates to CASSLVGSPLHF.

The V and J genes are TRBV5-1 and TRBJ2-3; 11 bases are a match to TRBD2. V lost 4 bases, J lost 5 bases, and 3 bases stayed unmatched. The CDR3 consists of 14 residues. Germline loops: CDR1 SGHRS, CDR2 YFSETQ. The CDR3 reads CASSVGLAGDTQYF. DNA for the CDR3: TGCGCCAGCAGCGTTGGACTAGCGGGAGATACGCAGTATTTT.

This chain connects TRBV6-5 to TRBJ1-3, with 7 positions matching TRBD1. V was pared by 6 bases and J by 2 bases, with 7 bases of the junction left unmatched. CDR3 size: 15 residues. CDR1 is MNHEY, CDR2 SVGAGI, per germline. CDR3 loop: CASRTLGGTGNTIYF. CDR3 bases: TGTGCCAGCAGGACCCTAGGGGGCACTGGAAACACCATATATTTT.